These 32 T cell receptor beta chains were sequenced from one sample in a study of T cell responses to AZD1222 COVID-19 vaccine (dated by TCRdb to the early 2020s). This specimen's time point label, interpreted: about 28 days (+/-7) after the second vaccine dose. The library was built by means of the immunoSEQ multiplex PCR assay. TCRdb re-hosts the immuneACCESS table, in-frame sequences only. Its copies lack some clones; in the studies checked, an unresolved V gene accounts for under half of them, and the cause for the rest is not known. Recorded for this sample are around 58,000 clones; roughly 90% of them occurred a single time. Roughly 15% of the sample belongs to the ten largest clones. The sequencing used peripheral blood, collected 28 days after the second AZD1222 dose. All receptors come from an adult who received the AZD1222 COVID-19 vaccine.

The chain has TRBV5-6 and TRBJ1-1; D call uncertain. CDR1 is SGHDT and CDR2 is YYEEEE in the germline V gene. Trimming stripped 4 bases from V and 1 base from J, with 14 bases between. The CDR3 totals 15 residues. The CDR3 sequence is CASSVVSGGNTEAFF. The DNA for the CDR3 is TGTGCCAGCAGCGTTGTTTCAGGAGGGAACACTGAAGCTTTCTTT.

The rearrangement uses TRBV30 and TRBJ1-1; D unclear. Germline CDR1 and CDR2: GTSNPN and SVGIG (reference sequence). Trimming pared 2 bases from V and 2 bases from J, leaving 15 bases between. The CDR3 loop spans 15 amino acids. In nucleotides, the CDR3 is TGTGCCTGGAGTCCGATACTTGTGGGCAACACTGAAGCTTTCTTT. The encoded protein is CAWSPILVGNTEAFF.

V gene TRBV2 combines with J gene TRBJ1-5, with TRBD1 matching 8 bases. Germline-derived CDR1 and CDR2 are SNHLY and FYNNEI. The ends lost 6 bases at V and 1 base at J; junction bases unmatched: 8. This CDR3 region has 16 residues. The CDR3 nucleotides are TGTGCCAGCAGACTGTCAGGGGGCTCGAGCAATCAGCCCCAGCATTTT. Encoded protein: CASRLSGGSSNQPQHF.

This sequence joins TRBV11-3 and TRBJ2-5; 8 bases map to TRBD2. The ends lost 1 base at V and 0 bases at J; junction bases unmatched: 7. From germline, CDR1 is SGHNT and CDR2 YENEEA. The CDR3 is made up of 17 amino acids. The CDR3 reads CASSLGSSSGNQETQYF. CDR3 in DNA: TGTGCCAGCAGCTTAGGATCGAGTAGCGGGAACCAAGAGACCCAGTACTTC.

The genes are TRBV4-2 and TRBJ2-7; no clear D gene. The CDR3 has 12 residues. With 0 bases removed from V and 3 bases from J, the gap between germline ends came to 3 bases. The germline CDR1 and CDR2 sequences are LGHNA and YNFKEQ. The CDR3 sequence is CASSQEGYEQYF. The CDR3 bases are TGTGCCAGCAGCCAAGAGGGCTACGAGCAGTACTTC.

The J gene is TRBJ1-1, the V gene TRBV7-6; no definite D call. The germline gives CDR1 SGHVS, CDR2 FNYEAQ. V was trimmed by 5 bases and J by 8 bases, leaving 9 bases between them. The CDR3 sequence is 11 residues long. The CDR3 region is CASSPTAEAFF. As DNA, the CDR3 is TGTGCCAGCAGCCCGACTGCCGAAGCTTTCTTT.

CDR3 nucleotide sequence: TGTGCCAGCAGCTTAGTGGCAGCCACCACCTACGAGCAGTACTTC. It specifies CASSLVAATTYEQYF. The chain recombines TRBV11-3 with TRBJ2-7, with D unclear. Deletions cut 1 base from V and 2 bases from J, with 12 bases between. Germline CDR1 reads SGHNT; CDR2 reads YENEEA. The CDR3 runs 15 residues. Supplemented by reference TRBV11-3 and TRBJ2-7, the full variable domain reads EAGVVQSPRYKIIEKKQPVAFWCNPISGHNTLYWYLQNLGQGPELLIRYENEEAVDDSQLPKDRFSAERLKGVDSTLKIQPAELGDSAVYLCASSLVAATTYEQYFGPGTRLTVT.

The chain has TRBV30 and TRBJ2-1; 13 nucleotides match TRBD2. The V and J ends lost 1 base and 8 bases, in that order; junction bases with no gene match: 8. Germline lookup yields CDR1 GTSNPN and CDR2 SVGIG (reference sequence). The CDR3 spans 16 residues. The chain's CDR3 is CAWSDPTSGRADEQFF. CDR3 bases: TGTGCCTGGAGTGACCCTACTAGCGGGAGGGCCGATGAGCAGTTCTTC.

The chain combines TRBV3-1 (or the pseudogene TRBV3-2) with TRBJ1-3; no reliable D call. This CDR3 contains 14 residues. The germline CDR1 and CDR2 sequences are LGHDT and YNNKEL (reference sequence). Trimming stripped 6 bases from V and 0 bases from J, with 9 bases between. CDR3 DNA sequence: TGTGCCAGCAGTTCCAGTAGCTCTGGAAACACCATATATTTT. Protein sequence: CASSSSSSGNTIYF.

This sequence joins TRBV2 and TRBJ1-2; weak D call: TRBD1 (5 bases). The CDR3 totals 11 residues. The germline gives CDR1 SNHLY, CDR2 FYNNEI. V was cut by 6 bases and J by 9 bases, with 11 bases left in between. CDR3 sequence reads: CASRGTASYTF. The CDR3 DNA reads as TGTGCCAGCAGGGGGACGGCTAGCTACACCTTC.

This clone came up once. This chain uses TRBV5-1 with TRBJ1-1; TRBD1 matches 8 bases. The V segment lost 6 bases and the J segment 2 bases; nucleotides outside the gene matches: 3. The CDR3 loop spans 13 amino acids. Germline CDR1 reads SGHRS; CDR2 reads YFSETQ. The DNA for the CDR3 is TGCGCCAGCAATTCAGGGGGCAACACTGAAGCTTTCTTT. Amino acids: CASNSGGNTEAFF.

This chain joins TRBV6-5 and TRBJ1-2; perhaps TRBD1 as D (5 bases). The CDR3 has 13 residues. Trimming stripped 7 bases from V and 7 bases from J, with 16 bases between. Germline V gene data show CDR1 as MNHEY and CDR2 as SVGAGI. DNA of the CDR3: TGTGCCAGCACCTCCGGGGCCGATTTTGGCTACACCTTC. This translates into CASTSGADFGYTF.

The V gene is TRBV7-2, the J gene TRBJ2-5; D call uncertain. CDR1 is SGHTA, CDR2 FQGNSA, per germline. This CDR3 comprises 13 residues. V gave up 2 bases and J gave up 7 bases, with 11 bases separating them. DNA for the CDR3: TGTGCCAGCAGCTTAACGGGTCCCAGGACCCAGTACTTC. Residues: CASSLTGPRTQYF.

The chain is built from TRBV30 and TRBJ2-2; no definite D call. Germline CDR1 GTSNPN, CDR2 SVGIG (reference sequence). This CDR3 has 13 amino acids. V gave up 2 bases and J gave up 3 bases, with 7 bases separating them. CDR3 bases: TGTGCCTGGAGTACATTGCACACCGGGGAGCTGTTTTTT. It is translated as CAWSTLHTGELFF.

The V gene is TRBV19, the J gene TRBJ2-6; the D is unclear. CDR3 size: 20 residues. The germline V and J ends were trimmed by 6 bases and 1 base, with 25 bases remaining between them. CDR1 and CDR2 (germline): LNHDA, SQIVND (reference sequence). CDR3 residues: CASSPASIASSRSGANVLTF. The CDR3 coding sequence is TGTGCCAGTAGCCCAGCCTCGATAGCTTCTTCAAGATCTGGGGCCAACGTCCTGACTTTC.

The chain uses TRBV6-1 and TRBJ1-1; D not certain. CDR3 length equals 14 residues. The germline CDR1 and CDR2 sequences are MNHNS and SASEGT. Trimming removed 2 bases at V and 4 bases at J, with 11 bases between. As DNA, the CDR3 is TGTGCCAGCAGTGAACAAGGGTCGGGCACTGAAGCTTTCTTT. Protein: CASSEQGSGTEAFF.

This chain uses TRBV3-1 (or the pseudogene TRBV3-2) with TRBJ1-2; D is undetermined. Germline V gives CDR1 LGHDT, CDR2 YNNKEL (reference sequence). The CDR3 runs 13 residues. V shed 1 base and J shed 6 bases, with 9 bases lying between them. The CDR3 here is CASSQAAGNGYTF. The CDR3 bases are TGTGCCAGCAGCCAAGCCGCAGGAAATGGCTACACCTTC.

Here the CDR3 DNA reads TGTGCCAGCAGCTCCGGGACAGGGGGCACTTCCAGTGGCTACACCTTC. Translated: CASSSGTGGTSSGYTF. The chain is built from TRBV5-8 and TRBJ1-2; 12 nucleotides match TRBD1. Trimming took 3 bases from V and 7 from J; bases not matched to a gene: 10. This CDR3 is built from 16 residues. The V gene's germline CDR1 is SGHTS and CDR2 YDEGEE.

This clone appeared a single time. The CDR3 region is CASSLSGDTEAFF. CDR3 coding DNA: TGCGCCAGCAGCTTGAGCGGGGATACTGAAGCTTTCTTT. The chain carries TRBV5-1 and TRBJ1-1; D is unresolved. The CDR3 contains 13 residues. CDR1 and CDR2 (germline): SGHRS, YFSETQ. The ends were cut back, 1 base at V and 5 bases at J, with 9 bases in the middle.

This chain links TRBV19 with TRBJ1-2; D unresolved. Germline CDR1 LNHDA, CDR2 SQIVND (reference sequence). This CDR3 is built from 13 residues. Trimming removed 4 bases from V and 0 bases from J, with 6 bases in between. The CDR3 spells CASSTVPNYGYTF. The DNA of the CDR3 is TGTGCCAGTAGTACAGTACCTAACTATGGCTACACCTTC.

Here the CDR3 DNA reads TGTGCCAGTAGTATAAGTCCAGAAAAACTGTTTTTT. Translating it yields CASSISPEKLFF. The gene calls are TRBV19 and TRBJ1-4; D is unresolved. Germline-derived CDR1 and CDR2 are LNHDA and SQIVND (reference sequence). Trimming took off 2 bases at V and 8 bases at J, with 6 bases between the two ends. This CDR3 spans 12 amino acids.

The rearrangement joins TRBV9 to TRBJ2-1; the match to TRBD2 covers 11 bases. Germline lookup yields CDR1 SGDLS and CDR2 YYNGEE. Trimming removed 4 bases from V and 4 bases from J; junction bases left unmatched: 7. The length of the CDR3 is 16 residues. The DNA for the CDR3 is TGTGCCAGCAGCCCACCGGGACTAGCGGAGTACAATGAGCAGTTCTTC. It codes for CASSPPGLAEYNEQFF.

This chain joins TRBV15 and TRBJ2-3; no clear D. Germline CDR1 and CDR2: LNHNV and YYDKDF (reference sequence). The germline V and J ends were trimmed by 5 bases and 2 bases, with 11 bases remaining between them. The CDR3 is 14 residues long. The CDR3, as DNA: TGTGCCACCAGCCTAACTGTAACCACAGATACGCAGTATTTT. Translated, it gives CATSLTVTTDTQYF.

This chain joins TRBV19 and TRBJ1-4, with 12 bases aligning to TRBD1. Germline V CDR1 and CDR2: LNHDA, SQIVND (reference sequence). The CDR3 loop spans 15 amino acids. V trimming: 10 bases; J trimming: 8 bases; junction bases outside the gene matches: 11. The DNA of the CDR3 is TGTGCCACCCTCCCCCGGGACAGGGGGCTCGAAAAACTGTTTTTT. This encodes CATLPRDRGLEKLFF. The full variable domain, rest sourced from reference TRBV19 and TRBJ1-4, is DGGITQSPKYLFRKEGQNVTLSCEQNLNHDAMYWYRQDPGQGLRLIYYSQIVNDFQKGDIAEGYSVSREKKESFPLTVTSAQKNPTAFYLCATLPRDRGLEKLFFGSGTQLSVL.

This rearrangement joins TRBV19 to TRBJ1-1, with D hard to call. CDR1 LNHDA and CDR2 SQIVND come from the germline V gene (reference sequence). V was trimmed by 4 bases and J by 0 bases, leaving 15 bases between them. The CDR3 is 16 residues long. CDR3 residues: CASSTIRDTLNTEAFF. The CDR3 DNA sequence: TGTGCCAGTAGTACAATAAGAGACACGCTGAACACTGAAGCTTTCTTT.

The rearrangement links TRBV6-5 to TRBJ1-2, with a weak D call TRBD1 (5 bases). The CDR3 loop spans 13 amino acids. The germline V and J ends were trimmed by 5 bases and 5 bases, with 12 bases remaining between them. Germline V CDR1 and CDR2: MNHEY, SVGAGI. The chain's CDR3 is CASSNAGKYGYTF. CDR3 sequence (DNA): TGTGCCAGCAGTAACGCAGGGAAGTATGGCTACACCTTC.

Here the CDR3 DNA reads TGTGCCAGCAGCTTAGGCCCCAGCGGGGCGAACACCGGGGAGCTGTTTTTT. Amino acids: CASSLGPSGANTGELFF. The rearrangement links TRBV11-3 to TRBJ2-2; 7 nucleotides match TRBD2. CDR3 size: 17 residues. Germline values: CDR1 SGHNT, CDR2 YENEEA. Unmatched junction bases numbered 5, after V lost 1 base and J lost 0 bases.

The V call is TRBV3-1 (or the pseudogene TRBV3-2), the J call TRBJ1-6; D is unresolved. Germline CDR1 reads LGHDT; CDR2 reads YNNKEL (reference sequence). Trimming took off 2 bases at V and 6 bases at J, with 8 bases between the two ends. CDR3 length: 14 residues. The CDR3 is CASSQSTVNSPLHF. Written as DNA, the CDR3 is TGTGCCAGCAGCCAATCCACAGTTAATTCACCCCTCCACTTT.

The rearrangement joins TRBV5-5 to TRBJ2-7; 10 bases agree with TRBD2. The length of the CDR3 is 14 residues. CDR1 and CDR2 from the germline V gene are SGHKS and YYEKEE (reference sequence). V lost 0 bases, J lost 3 bases, and 0 bases stayed unmatched. CDR3 nucleotide sequence: TGTGCCAGCAGCTTGGCTAGCGGGAGCTACGAGCAGTACTTC. This gives the protein CASSLASGSYEQYF.

The chain couples TRBV29-1 to TRBJ1-2; D possibly corresponds to TRBD1 (5 bases). The germline V gene has CDR1 SQVTM and CDR2 ANQGSEA. This CDR3 spans 16 amino acids. Trimming took off 7 bases at V and 3 bases at J, with 24 bases between the two ends. CDR3 DNA: TGCAGCGCTCCGACCGGGGCAGGCCAAGGGTACTATGGCTACACCTTC. Residues: CSAPTGAGQGYYGYTF.

The J gene is TRBJ2-1, the V gene TRBV24-1; TRBD2 matches at 10 bases. The V and J ends lost 6 bases and 3 bases, in that order; junction bases with no gene match: 4. The germline CDR1 and CDR2 sequences are KGHDR and SFDVKD. This CDR3 has 15 amino acids. The CDR3 region has the DNA TGTGCCACCAGTCCCTCTAGCGGGAGCTACAATGAGCAGTTCTTC. This sequence encodes CATSPSSGSYNEQFF.

The chain is built from TRBV18 and TRBJ1-4; D might be TRBD1 (6 bases). The CDR3 loop spans 15 amino acids. Germline V gene lookup returns CDR1 KGHSH and CDR2 LQKENI. V was clipped by 6 bases and J by 8 bases, with 19 bases between them. CDR3 sequence (DNA): TGTGCCAGCTCGCCAATACAGGGATTGGAAGAAAAACTGTTTTTT. The encoded protein is CASSPIQGLEEKLFF.